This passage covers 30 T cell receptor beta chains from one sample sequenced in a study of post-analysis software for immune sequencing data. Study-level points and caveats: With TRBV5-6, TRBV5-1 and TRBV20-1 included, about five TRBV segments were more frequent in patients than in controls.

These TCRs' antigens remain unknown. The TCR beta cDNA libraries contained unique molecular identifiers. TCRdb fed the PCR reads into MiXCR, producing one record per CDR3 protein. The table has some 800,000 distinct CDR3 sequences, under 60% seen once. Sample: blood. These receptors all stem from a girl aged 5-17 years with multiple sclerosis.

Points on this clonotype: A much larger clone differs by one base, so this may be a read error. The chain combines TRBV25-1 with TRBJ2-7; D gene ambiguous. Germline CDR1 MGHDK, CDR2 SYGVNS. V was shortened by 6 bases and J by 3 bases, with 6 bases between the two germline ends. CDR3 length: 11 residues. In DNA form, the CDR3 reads TGTGCCAGCAGGGAAAGCTACGAGCAGTACTTC. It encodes CASRESYEQYF.

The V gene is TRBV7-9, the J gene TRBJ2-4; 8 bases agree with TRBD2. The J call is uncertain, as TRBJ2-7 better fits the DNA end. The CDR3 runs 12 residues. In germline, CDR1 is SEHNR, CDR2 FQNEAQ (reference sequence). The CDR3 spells CASSTSGGEQYF. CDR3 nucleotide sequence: TGTGCCAGCAGCACAAGCGGGGGCGAGCAGTACTTC.

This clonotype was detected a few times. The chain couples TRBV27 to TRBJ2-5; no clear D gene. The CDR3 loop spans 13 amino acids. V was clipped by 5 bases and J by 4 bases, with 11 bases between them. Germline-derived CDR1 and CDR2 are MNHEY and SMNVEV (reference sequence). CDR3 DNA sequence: TGTGCCAGCAGTCGGAGACCTAGAGAGACCCAGTACTTC. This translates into CASSRRPRETQYF.

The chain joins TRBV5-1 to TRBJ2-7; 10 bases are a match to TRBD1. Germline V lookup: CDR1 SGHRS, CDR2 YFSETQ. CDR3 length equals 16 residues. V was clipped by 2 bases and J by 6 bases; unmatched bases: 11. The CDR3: CASSFYPGTGEGEQYF. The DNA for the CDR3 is TGCGCCAGCAGCTTCTATCCGGGGACAGGGGAGGGCGAGCAGTACTTC.

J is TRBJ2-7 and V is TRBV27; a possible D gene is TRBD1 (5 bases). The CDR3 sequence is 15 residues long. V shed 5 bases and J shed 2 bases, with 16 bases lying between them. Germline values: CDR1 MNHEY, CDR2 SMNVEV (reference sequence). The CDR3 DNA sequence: TGTGCCAGCAGTCATTCAAGGGGCACGCCCTACGAGCAGTACTTC. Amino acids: CASSHSRGTPYEQYF.

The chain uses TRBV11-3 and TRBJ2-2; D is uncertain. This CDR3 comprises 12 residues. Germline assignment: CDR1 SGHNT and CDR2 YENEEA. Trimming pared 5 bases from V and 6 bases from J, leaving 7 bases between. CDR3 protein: CASSAFAGELFF. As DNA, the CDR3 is TGTGCCAGCAGCGCCTTCGCCGGGGAGCTGTTTTTT.

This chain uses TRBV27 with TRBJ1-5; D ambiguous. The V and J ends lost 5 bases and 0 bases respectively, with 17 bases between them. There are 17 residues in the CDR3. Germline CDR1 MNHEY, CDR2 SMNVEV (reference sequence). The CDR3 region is CASSSGKDHFSNQPQHF. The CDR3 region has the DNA TGTGCCAGCAGTAGCGGGAAAGACCATTTTAGCAATCAGCCCCAGCATTTT.

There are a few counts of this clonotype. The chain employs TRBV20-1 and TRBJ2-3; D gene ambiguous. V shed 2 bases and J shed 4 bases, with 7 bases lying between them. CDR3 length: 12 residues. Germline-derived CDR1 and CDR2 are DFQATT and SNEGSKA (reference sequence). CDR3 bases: TGCAGTGCTAGACAGGTCCCAGATACGCAGTATTTT. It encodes CSARQVPDTQYF.

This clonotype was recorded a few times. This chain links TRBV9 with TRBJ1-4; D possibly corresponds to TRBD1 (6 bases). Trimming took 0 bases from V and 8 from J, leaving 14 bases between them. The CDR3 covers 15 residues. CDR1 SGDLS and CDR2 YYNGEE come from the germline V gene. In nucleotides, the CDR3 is TGTGCCAGCAGCGTAGCGGGGGGGCTCGGGGAAAAACTGTTTTTT. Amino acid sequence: CASSVAGGLGEKLFF.

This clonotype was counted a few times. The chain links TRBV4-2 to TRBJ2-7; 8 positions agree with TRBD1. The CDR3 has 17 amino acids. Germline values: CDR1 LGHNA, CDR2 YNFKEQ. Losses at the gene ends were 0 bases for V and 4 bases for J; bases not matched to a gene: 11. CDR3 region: CASSQEPTGTGFYEQYF. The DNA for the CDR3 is TGTGCCAGCAGCCAAGAACCGACCGGGACAGGCTTTTACGAGCAGTACTTC.

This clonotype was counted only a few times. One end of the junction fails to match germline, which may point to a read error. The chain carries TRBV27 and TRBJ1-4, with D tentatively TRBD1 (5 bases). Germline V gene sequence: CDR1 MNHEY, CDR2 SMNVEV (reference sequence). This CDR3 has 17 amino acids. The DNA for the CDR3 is TGTGCCGGCAGTTTATCGGGCAGGGATCTAACTAATGAAAAACTGTTTTTT. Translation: CAGSLSGRDLTNEKLFF.

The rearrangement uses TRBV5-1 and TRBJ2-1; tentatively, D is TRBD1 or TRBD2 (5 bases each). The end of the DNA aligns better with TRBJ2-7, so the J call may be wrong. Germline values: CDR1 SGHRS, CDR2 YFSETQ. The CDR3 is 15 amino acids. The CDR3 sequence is CASSLVGASYNEQYF. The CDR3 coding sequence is TGCGCCAGCAGCTTGGTCGGGGCATCCTACAATGAGCAGTACTTC.

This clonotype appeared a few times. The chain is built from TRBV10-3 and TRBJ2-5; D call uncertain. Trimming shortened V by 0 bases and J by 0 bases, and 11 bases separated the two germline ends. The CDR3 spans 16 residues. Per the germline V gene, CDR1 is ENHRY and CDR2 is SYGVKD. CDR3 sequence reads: CAISESPDGYQETQYF. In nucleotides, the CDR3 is TGTGCCATCAGTGAGTCGCCAGATGGGTACCAAGAGACCCAGTACTTC.

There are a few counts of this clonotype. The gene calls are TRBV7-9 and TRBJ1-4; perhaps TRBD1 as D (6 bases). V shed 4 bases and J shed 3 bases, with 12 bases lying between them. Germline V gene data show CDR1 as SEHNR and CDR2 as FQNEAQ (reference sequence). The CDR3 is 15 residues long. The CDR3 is CASSSAGTSNEKLFF. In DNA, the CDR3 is TGTGCCAGCAGCTCTGCTGGGACATCTAATGAAAAACTGTTTTTT.

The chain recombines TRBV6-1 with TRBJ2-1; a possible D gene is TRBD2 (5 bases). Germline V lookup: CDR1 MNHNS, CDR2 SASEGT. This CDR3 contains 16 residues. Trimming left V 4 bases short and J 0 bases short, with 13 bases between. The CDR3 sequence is CASSAITSSSYNEQFF. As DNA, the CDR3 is TGTGCCAGCAGTGCCATAACTAGTAGCTCCTACAATGAGCAGTTCTTC.

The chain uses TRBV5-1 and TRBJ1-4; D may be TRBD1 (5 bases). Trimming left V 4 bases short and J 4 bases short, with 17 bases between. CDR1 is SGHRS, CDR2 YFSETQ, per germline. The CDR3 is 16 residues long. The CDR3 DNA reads TGCGCCAGCAGCATTAACCCGGGACCGGTTAATGAAAAACTGTTTTTT. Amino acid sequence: CASSINPGPVNEKLFF.

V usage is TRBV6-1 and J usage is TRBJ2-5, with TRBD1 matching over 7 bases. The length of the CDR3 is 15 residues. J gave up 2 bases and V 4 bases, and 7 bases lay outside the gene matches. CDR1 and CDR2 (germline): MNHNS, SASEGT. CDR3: CASSAGQVRQETQYF. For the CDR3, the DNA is TGTGCCAGCAGTGCCGGACAGGTTCGGCAAGAGACCCAGTACTTC.

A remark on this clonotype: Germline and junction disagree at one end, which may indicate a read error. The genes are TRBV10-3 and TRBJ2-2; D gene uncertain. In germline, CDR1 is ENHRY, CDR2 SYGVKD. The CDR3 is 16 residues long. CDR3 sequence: CAISANRAANAGELFF. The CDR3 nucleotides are TGTGCCATCAGTGCGAACCGGGCCGCGAACGCCGGGGAGCTGTTTTTT.

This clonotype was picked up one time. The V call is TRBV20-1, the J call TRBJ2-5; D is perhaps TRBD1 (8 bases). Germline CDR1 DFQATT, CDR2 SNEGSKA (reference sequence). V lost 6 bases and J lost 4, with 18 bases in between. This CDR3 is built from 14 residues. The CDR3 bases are TGCAGTGCCGACGACAGGGGCGGGGGAGAGACCCAGTACTTC. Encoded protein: CSADDRGGGETQYF.

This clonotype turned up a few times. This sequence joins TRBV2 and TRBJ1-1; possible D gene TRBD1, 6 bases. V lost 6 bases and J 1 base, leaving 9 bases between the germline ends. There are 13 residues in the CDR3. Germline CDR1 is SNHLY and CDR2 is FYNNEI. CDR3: CASSGGGNTEAFF. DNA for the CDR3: TGTGCCAGCAGCGGGGGCGGGAACACTGAAGCTTTCTTT.

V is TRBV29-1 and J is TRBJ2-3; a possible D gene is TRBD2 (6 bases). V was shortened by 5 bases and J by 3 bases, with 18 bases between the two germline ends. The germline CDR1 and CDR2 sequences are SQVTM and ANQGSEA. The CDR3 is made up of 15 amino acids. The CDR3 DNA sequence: TGCAGCGTTTTGTCGGACGGGAGAGCGACAGATACGCAGTATTTT. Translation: CSVLSDGRATDTQYF.

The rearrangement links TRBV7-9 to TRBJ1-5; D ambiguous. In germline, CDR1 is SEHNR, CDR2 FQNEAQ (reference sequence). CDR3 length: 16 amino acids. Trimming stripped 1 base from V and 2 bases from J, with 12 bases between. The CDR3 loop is CASSLERSGGNQPQHF. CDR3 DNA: TGTGCCAGCAGCTTAGAGAGGTCAGGCGGCAATCAGCCCCAGCATTTT. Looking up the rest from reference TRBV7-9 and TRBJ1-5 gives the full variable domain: DTGVSQNPRHKITKRGQNVTFRCDPISEHNRLYWYRQTLGQGPEFLTYFQNEAQLEKSRLLSDRFSAERPKGSFSTLEIQRTEQGDSAMYLCASSLERSGGNQPQHFGDGTRLSIL.

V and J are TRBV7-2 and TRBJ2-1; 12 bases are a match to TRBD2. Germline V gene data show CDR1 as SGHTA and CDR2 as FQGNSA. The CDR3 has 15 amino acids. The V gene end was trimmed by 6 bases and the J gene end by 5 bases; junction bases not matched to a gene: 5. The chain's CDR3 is CASRLAGGPDNEQFF. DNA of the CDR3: TGTGCCAGCAGGCTAGCGGGAGGGCCTGACAATGAGCAGTTCTTC.

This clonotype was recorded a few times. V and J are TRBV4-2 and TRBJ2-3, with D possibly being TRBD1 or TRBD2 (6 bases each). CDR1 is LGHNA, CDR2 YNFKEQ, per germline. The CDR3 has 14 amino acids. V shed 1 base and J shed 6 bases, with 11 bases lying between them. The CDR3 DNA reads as TGTGCCAGCAGCCAAGTTTCGGGGGCGGATACGCAGTATTTT. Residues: CASSQVSGADTQYF.

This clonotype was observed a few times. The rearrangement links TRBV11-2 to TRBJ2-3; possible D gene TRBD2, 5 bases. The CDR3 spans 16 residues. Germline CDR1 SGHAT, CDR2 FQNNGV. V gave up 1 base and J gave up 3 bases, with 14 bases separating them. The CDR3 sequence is CASSLAGNEGTDTQYF. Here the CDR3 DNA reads TGTGCCAGCAGCTTAGCCGGGAATGAAGGGACAGATACGCAGTATTTT.

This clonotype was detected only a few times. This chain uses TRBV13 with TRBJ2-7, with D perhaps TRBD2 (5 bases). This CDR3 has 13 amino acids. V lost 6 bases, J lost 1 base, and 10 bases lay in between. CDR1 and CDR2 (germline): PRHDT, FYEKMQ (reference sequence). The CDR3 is CASRSLASYEQYF. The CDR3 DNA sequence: TGTGCCAGCAGATCGCTAGCTTCCTACGAGCAGTACTTC.

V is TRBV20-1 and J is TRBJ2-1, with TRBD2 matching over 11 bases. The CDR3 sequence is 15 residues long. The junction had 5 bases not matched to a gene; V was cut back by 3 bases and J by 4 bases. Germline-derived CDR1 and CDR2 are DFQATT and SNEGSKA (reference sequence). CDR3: CSASTSGSPYNEQFF. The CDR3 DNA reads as TGCAGTGCTAGTACTAGCGGGAGCCCTTACAATGAGCAGTTCTTC.

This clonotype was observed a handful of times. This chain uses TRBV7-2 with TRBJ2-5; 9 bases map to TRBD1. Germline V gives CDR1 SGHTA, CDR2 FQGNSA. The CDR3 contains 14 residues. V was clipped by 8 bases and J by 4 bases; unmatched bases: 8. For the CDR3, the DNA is TGTGCCAGCCACTACAGGGGGCGGGGAGAGACCCAGTACTTC. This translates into CASHYRGRGETQYF.

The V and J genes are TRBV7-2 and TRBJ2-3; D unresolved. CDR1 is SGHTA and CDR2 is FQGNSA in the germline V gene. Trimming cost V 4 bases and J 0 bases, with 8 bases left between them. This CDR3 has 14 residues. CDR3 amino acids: CASSSPPSTDTQYF. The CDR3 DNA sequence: TGTGCCAGCAGCTCTCCTCCTAGCACAGATACGCAGTATTTT.

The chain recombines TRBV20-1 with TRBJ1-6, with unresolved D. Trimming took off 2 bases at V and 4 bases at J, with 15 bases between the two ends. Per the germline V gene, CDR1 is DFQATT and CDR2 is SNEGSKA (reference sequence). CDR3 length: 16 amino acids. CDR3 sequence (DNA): TGCAGTGCTAGATGGGTAGTAGATTGGTATAATTCACCCCTCCACTTT. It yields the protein CSARWVVDWYNSPLHF.